This entry lists 20 T cell receptor beta chains sequenced from one sample in a study of graft-versus-host responses after intestinal transplantation. Sequencing was performed with immunoSEQ multiplex PCR; in TCRdb, only in-frame clones are kept and a portion is missing. The repertoire includes around 96,000 clones, roughly nine tenths of them detected once, and around 0.17% sits in the top ten. No cognate antigen is known for these TCRs. The sequencing here drew on unstimulated CD4+ T cells sorted from spleen or lymph node cells, taken before intestinal transplant. Every receptor here comes from a human donor who received an intestinal transplant.

This sequence joins TRBV18 and TRBJ2-2, with TRBD1 matching 10 bases. This CDR3 has 17 residues. V lost 0 bases, J lost 1 base, and 2 bases stayed unmatched. Germline CDR1 and CDR2: KGHSH and LQKENI. This CDR3 is CASSPPDRGRNTGELFF. The CDR3 bases are TGTGCCAGCTCACCACCCGACAGGGGGCGGAACACCGGGGAGCTGTTTTTT.

This clone was observed a single time. The chain recombines TRBV28 with TRBJ2-3; 8 bases are shared with TRBD2. Losses at the gene ends were 4 bases for V and 5 bases for J; bases not matched to a gene: 20. There are 19 residues in the CDR3. The germline V gene has CDR1 MDHEN and CDR2 SYDVKM. Written as DNA, the CDR3 is TGTGCCAGCAGTTCCGCAGGGTGGAATAGCGGGATACAGCAAGATACGCAGTATTTT. Encoded protein: CASSSAGWNSGIQQDTQYF.

CDR3 nucleotides: TGTGCCAGCAGCTCCTACAGGGAAATGAACACTGAAGCTTTCTTT. This gives the protein CASSSYREMNTEAFF. The genes are TRBV5-4 and TRBJ1-1, with a tentative D call TRBD1 (6 bases). CDR1 SGHNT and CDR2 YYREEE come from the germline V gene (reference sequence). This CDR3 region has 15 residues. Between the trimmed V and J ends, which lost 3 bases and 0 bases, there was a span of 12 bases. Supplemented by reference TRBV5-4 and TRBJ1-1, the full variable domain reads ETGVTQSPTHLIKTRGQQVTLRCSSQSGHNTVSWYQQALGQGPQFIFQYYREEENGRGNFPPRFSGLQFPNYSSELNVNALELDDSALYLCASSSYREMNTEAFFGQGTRLTVV.

The chain joins TRBV11-3 to TRBJ2-2, with D possibly TRBD1 on 6 matching bases. The CDR3 contains 15 residues. Germline loops: CDR1 SGHNT, CDR2 YENEEA. Trimming pared 5 bases from V and 5 bases from J, leaving 15 bases between. CDR3 nucleotide sequence: TGTGCCAGCAGCCCCGGGACAACCTTAACCGGGGAGCTGTTTTTT. It specifies CASSPGTTLTGELFF. Based on the CDR3 plus reference TRBV11-3 and TRBJ2-2, the full variable domain is EAGVVQSPRYKIIEKKQPVAFWCNPISGHNTLYWYLQNLGQGPELLIRYENEEAVDDSQLPKDRFSAERLKGVDSTLKIQPAELGDSAVYLCASSPGTTLTGELFFGEGSRLTVL.

The chain couples TRBV6-1 to TRBJ2-1; 11 nucleotides line up with TRBD2. The V and J ends lost 0 bases and 12 bases, in that order; junction bases with no gene match: 1. Germline CDR1 is MNHNS and CDR2 is SASEGT. The CDR3 is made up of 13 amino acids. CDR3: CASSEALAGGQFF. The CDR3 DNA follows: TGTGCCAGCAGTGAAGCTCTAGCGGGAGGGCAGTTCTTC.

This chain joins TRBV5-1 and TRBJ1-2; the match to TRBD1 covers 8 bases. The CDR3 covers 15 residues. Germline V CDR1 and CDR2: SGHRS, YFSETQ. V dropped 3 bases and J dropped 3; count of bases not matched to a gene: 7. The CDR3 here is CASSSGQGLDYGYTF. DNA of the CDR3: TGCGCCAGCAGCTCCGGACAGGGATTAGACTATGGCTACACCTTC. Full variable domain (rest looked up from reference TRBV5-1 and TRBJ1-2): KAGVTQTPRYLIKTRGQQVTLSCSPISGHRSVSWYQQTPGQGLQFLFEYFSETQRNKGNFPGRFSGRQFSNSRSEMNVSTLELGDSALYLCASSSGQGLDYGYTFGSGTRLTVV.

V gene TRBV13 combines with J gene TRBJ1-2; the D is unclear. V gave up 3 bases and J gave up 7 bases, with 15 bases separating them. Looked up from germline, CDR1 is PRHDT and CDR2 is FYEKMQ (reference sequence). This CDR3 spans 14 amino acids. DNA for the CDR3: TGTGCCAGCAGCTTTATCGGGGAGGGTCTTGGCTACACCTTC. Translated, it gives CASSFIGEGLGYTF.

The chain has TRBV10-1 and TRBJ2-1; 9 positions agree with TRBD1. Germline CDR1 reads WNHNN; CDR2 reads SYGVQD (reference sequence). The CDR3 spans 14 residues. V was clipped by 6 bases and J by 7 bases; unmatched bases: 7. CDR3: CASSGQGSGNEQFF. The CDR3 DNA sequence: TGCGCCAGCAGCGGACAGGGGTCGGGGAATGAGCAGTTCTTC.

The chain employs TRBV6-5 and TRBJ2-7; D uncertain. The V end was cut by 6 bases, the J end by 2 bases, with 14 bases between. Germline V CDR1 and CDR2: MNHEY, SVGAGI. This CDR3 contains 14 residues. The CDR3 nucleotides read TGTGCCAGCAGGACTGATGCTCCCCCCTACGAGCAGTACTTC. Protein: CASRTDAPPYEQYF.

This chain joins TRBV28 and TRBJ1-3; maybe TRBD1 (6 bases). Germline V gene sequence: CDR1 MDHEN, CDR2 SYDVKM. This CDR3 region has 14 residues. V lost 2 bases, J lost 7 bases, and 12 bases lay in between. In DNA form, the CDR3 reads TGTGCCAGCAGTTTAAGTCCAGGGGAGAACACCATATATTTT. It is translated as CASSLSPGENTIYF. The variable domain in full, with the rest retrieved from reference TRBV28 and TRBJ1-3, is DVKVTQSSRYLVKRTGEKVFLECVQDMDHENMFWYRQDPGLGLRLIYFSYDVKMKEKGDIPEGYSVSREKKERFSLILESASTNQTSMYLCASSLSPGENTIYFGEGSWLTVV.

The chain combines TRBV30 with TRBJ1-5; possibly TRBD1 for D (6 bases). The CDR3 is 15 residues long. Trimming removed 1 base at V and 4 bases at J, with 14 bases between. Per the germline V gene, CDR1 is GTSNPN and CDR2 is SVGIG (reference sequence). The CDR3 sequence is CAWSEGDLPNQPQHF. The CDR3 DNA reads TGTGCCTGGAGTGAGGGGGATCTTCCTAATCAGCCCCAGCATTTT.

The CDR3 region has the DNA TGCGCCAGCAGCCAAGCTCGGGCGGGGGGTCAGCCCCAGCATTTT. It specifies CASSQARAGGQPQHF. This chain links TRBV4-1 with TRBJ1-5; perhaps TRBD1 as D (5 bases). The germline V gene has CDR1 MGHRA and CDR2 YSYEKL. There are 15 residues in the CDR3. Trimming removed 1 base from V and 6 bases from J, with 13 bases in between.

V and J are TRBV5-1 and TRBJ2-3; 12 nucleotides align to TRBD2. Trimming cost V 4 bases and J 0 bases; bases outside gene matches: 6. Germline CDR1 and CDR2: SGHRS and YFSETQ. This CDR3 spans 17 amino acids. CDR3 DNA sequence: TGCGCCAGCAGCGGCTGGACTAGCGGGACGAGCACAGATACGCAGTATTTT. It encodes CASSGWTSGTSTDTQYF.

The rearrangement uses TRBV6-4 and TRBJ2-3; 13 nucleotides align to TRBD2. The CDR3 covers 16 residues. Germline V gene sequence: CDR1 MRHNA, CDR2 SNTAGT. The trim removed 5 bases at V and 1 base at J, leaving 3 bases unmatched. This chain's CDR3 is CASSWTSGGGTDTQYF. The DNA for the CDR3 is TGTGCCAGCAGTTGGACTAGCGGGGGAGGCACAGATACGCAGTATTTT.

The chain combines TRBV6-1 with TRBJ1-5; D is perhaps TRBD1 (5 bases). The germline V gene encodes CDR1 MNHNS and CDR2 SASEGT. The CDR3 spans 16 residues. Deletions cut 0 bases from V and 1 base from J, with 10 bases between. CDR3 sequence (DNA): TGTGCCAGCAGTGAAGCGCTTCCAGGGAGCAATCAGCCCCAGCATTTT. This encodes CASSEALPGSNQPQHF.

This chain links TRBV6-6 with TRBJ1-3; the D gene is possibly TRBD1 (5 bases). Germline V gene sequence: CDR1 MNHNY, CDR2 SVGAGI (reference sequence). The CDR3 runs 16 residues. Trimming cost V 2 bases and J 4 bases, with 15 bases left between them. This chain's CDR3 is CASSYGWGRTGNTIYF. The CDR3, as DNA: TGTGCCAGCAGTTACGGGTGGGGGAGGACGGGAAACACCATATATTTT.

The V call is TRBV30, the J call TRBJ2-1; TRBD1 agrees at 9 bases. CDR1 and CDR2 (germline): GTSNPN, SVGIG (reference sequence). J was trimmed by 3 bases and V by 2 bases; bases with no gene match: 5. This CDR3 has 15 residues. CDR3 sequence (DNA): TGTGCCTGGAGTTCAGGACAGGGGTTCTACAATGAGCAGTTCTTC. Its protein product is CAWSSGQGFYNEQFF.

The chain recombines TRBV7-9 with TRBJ1-5; 8 bases line up with TRBD1. V trimming: 5 bases; J trimming: 5 bases; junction bases outside the gene matches: 8. This CDR3 is 15 amino acids long. In germline, CDR1 is SEHNR, CDR2 FQNEAQ (reference sequence). The CDR3 loop reads CASSQGAGIHQPQHF. The DNA of the CDR3 is TGTGCCAGCAGCCAGGGGGCAGGAATTCATCAGCCCCAGCATTTT.

The sample holds a few counts of this clone. The chain uses TRBV6-6 and TRBJ1-5; 7 bases are shared with TRBD1. Germline V gene lookup returns CDR1 MNHNY and CDR2 SVGAGI (reference sequence). The trim removed 6 bases at V and 0 bases at J, leaving 8 bases unmatched. This CDR3 has 16 amino acids. This CDR3 reads CASSSETGISNQPQHF. The CDR3 DNA is TGTGCCAGCAGCTCGGAGACAGGGATTAGCAATCAGCCCCAGCATTTT.

This clone appeared a single time. The chain links TRBV6-5 to TRBJ1-6, with D possibly being TRBD1 (5 bases). From germline, CDR1 is MNHEY and CDR2 SVGAGI. The V and J ends lost 7 bases and 6 bases respectively, with 10 bases between them. This CDR3 region has 13 residues. The CDR3 DNA sequence: TGTGCCAGCACCAGGGACTCTAATTCACCCCTCCACTTT. Residues: CASTRDSNSPLHF.